These T cell receptor beta chains were read from a single sample in a study of blood T cells in healthy people across ages. TCRdb reanalysed the 5' RACE reads using MiXCR and keeps one entry per CDR3 protein. This sample has roughly 860,000 distinct CDR3 sequences, with approximately 59% found just once. What was sequenced was blood. The receptor set was obtained from a man under 40 in good health. Each CDR3 is given with its conserved first and last residue. D genes are given only for firm matches. Expanded clones get a size class; other rows say once, few or many, or leave the size out.

size: .; D: .; V: TRBV20-1; J: TRBJ1-4; DNA: TGCAGTGCCCACGAAGGTATCGCGAATGAAAAACTGTTTTTT; CDR3: CSAHEGIANEKLFF
size: .; D: TRBD1; V: TRBV7-2; J: TRBJ2-3; DNA: TGTGCCAGCAGCTTCGCGACAGGGATCACAGATACGCAGTATTTT; CDR3: CASSFATGITDTQYF
size: few; D: .; V: TRBV13; J: TRBJ1-6; DNA: TGTGCCAGCAGGGGGGACGGAACTTCACCCCTCCACTTT; CDR3: CASRGDGTSPLHF
size: many; D: .; V: TRBV25-1; J: TRBJ1-2; DNA: TGTGCCAGCAGTGAATCAGGCATAAGGAATGGCTACACCTTC; CDR3: CASSESGIRNGYTF
size: .; D: .; V: TRBV29-1; J: TRBJ1-4; DNA: TGCAGCGTTTCGCGGGCCACAACTAATGAAAAACTGTTTTTT; CDR3: CSVSRATTNEKLFF
size: .; D: .; V: TRBV5-6; J: TRBJ2-1; DNA: TGTGCCAGCAGCTTGCCACGGCGGAGCTCCTACAATGAGCAGTTCTTC; CDR3: CASSLPRRSSYNEQFF
size: .; D: .; V: TRBV6-2/TRBV6-3; J: TRBJ1-5; DNA: TGTGCCAGCAGTTCGGCCCCCATTGGCGGGACGAGCGGGCATTTT; CDR3: CASSSAPIGGTSGHF
size: .; D: .; V: TRBV15; J: TRBJ1-4; DNA: TGTGCCACCTTCGGCGGGGCGGCTGAAAAACTGTTTTTT; CDR3: CATFGGAAEKLFF
size: .; D: .; V: TRBV6-5; J: TRBJ2-1; DNA: TGTGCCAGCAGTTACGCATTGGGTGTGGGGCAGTTCTTC; CDR3: CASSYALGVGQFF
size: .; D: .; V: TRBV28; J: TRBJ1-6; DNA: TGTGCCAGCAGTTTGGGGCAGGGAATCAACTCACCCCTCCACTTT; CDR3: CASSLGQGINSPLHF
size: few; D: .; V: TRBV4-3; J: TRBJ1-1; DNA: TGCGCCAGCAGCCAAGACGAGGTTTACACTGAAGCTTTCTTT; CDR3: CASSQDEVYTEAFF
size: once; D: .; V: TRBV2; J: TRBJ2-5; DNA: TGTGCCAGCAGTGAAACCCCAGGGTTAGGCGAGACCCAGTACTTC; CDR3: CASSETPGLGETQYF
size: .; D: .; V: TRBV27; J: TRBJ2-5; DNA: TGTGCCAGCAGCCCTGACGCTGTAGGGACCCAGTACTTC; CDR3: CASSPDAVGTQYF
size: .; D: .; V: TRBV9; J: TRBJ2-7; DNA: TGTGCCAGCAGCCCCTCCGGGGACGAGCAGTACTTC; CDR3: CASSPSGDEQYF
size: few; D: .; V: TRBV20-1; J: TRBJ2-5; DNA: TGCAGTGCTAGGGGTATTCAAGAGACCCAGTACTTC; CDR3: CSARGIQETQYF
size: many; D: .; V: TRBV4-3; J: TRBJ2-1; DNA: TGCGCCAGCAGCCAAGATCGACCAGGAGGACACCATGAGCAGTTCTTC; CDR3: CASSQDRPGGHHEQFF
size: few; D: TRBD1; V: TRBV7-9; J: TRBJ2-1; DNA: TGTGCCAGCAGCCCCAGGAACAGGGGTGCCAATGAGCAGTTCTTC; CDR3: CASSPRNRGANEQFF
size: many; D: TRBD2; V: TRBV5-5; J: TRBJ2-7; DNA: TGTGCCAGCAGCTTGGCAGCGGGAGGCCTCTACGAGCAGTACTTC; CDR3: CASSLAAGGLYEQYF
size: .; D: TRBD1; V: TRBV5-1; J: TRBJ2-5; DNA: TGCGCCAGCAGTCATACCGACAGGGTAGAGACCCAGTACTTC; CDR3: CASSHTDRVETQYF
size: .; D: .; V: TRBV12-3/TRBV12-4; J: TRBJ1-2; DNA: TGTGCCAGCAGTTCGGACGGAAACTATGGCTACACCTTC; CDR3: CASSSDGNYGYTF
size: .; D: .; V: TRBV7-2; J: TRBJ2-7; DNA: TGTGCCAGCCGAGGGCCGGGGCAACCCTGCGAGCAGTACTTC; CDR3: CASRGPGQPCEQYF
size: once; D: .; V: TRBV6-1; J: TRBJ1-1; DNA: TGTGCCAGCAGTGAACTTATGAACACTGAAGCTTTCTTT; CDR3: CASSELMNTEAFF
size: .; D: .; V: TRBV20-1; J: TRBJ2-5; DNA: TGCAGTGCCCCGGGGATCGCAGAGACCCAGTACTTC; CDR3: CSAPGIAETQYF
size: few; D: .; V: TRBV11-2; J: TRBJ1-2; DNA: TGTGCCAGCAGCTTAAACTTCTTTGGCTACACCTTC; CDR3: CASSLNFFGYTF
size: .; D: .; V: TRBV7-2; J: TRBJ2-3; DNA: TGTGCCAGCAGCCCTCCGGGGCGGGGAGATACGCAGTATTTT; CDR3: CASSPPGRGDTQYF
size: .; D: .; V: TRBV4-2; J: TRBJ2-7; DNA: TGTGCCAGCAGCCAAGATTTAAGAGCTTCGGAGCAGTACTTC; CDR3: CASSQDLRASEQYF
size: .; D: .; V: TRBV6-5; J: TRBJ2-6; DNA: TGTGCCAGCACCCCGGAGGGAAGCTCTGGGGCCAACGTCCTGACTTTC; CDR3: CASTPEGSSGANVLTF
size: .; D: TRBD2; V: TRBV28; J: TRBJ2-1; DNA: TGTGCCAGCAGTTACAATAGCGGGGGGAACTACAATGAGCAGTTCTTC; CDR3: CASSYNSGGNYNEQFF
size: .; D: .; V: TRBV28; J: TRBJ2-3; DNA: TGTGCCAGCAGTTTTAGGGATGCAGATACGCAGTATTTT; CDR3: CASSFRDADTQYF
size: .; D: TRBD2; V: TRBV7-8; J: TRBJ2-4; DNA: TGTGCCAGCAGCCCCCGGGGGAGCGGGGTAAACATTCAGTACTTC; CDR3: CASSPRGSGVNIQYF
size: few; D: .; V: TRBV6-2/TRBV6-3; J: TRBJ2-7; DNA: TGTGCCAGCACCACAGGGCACTCCTACGAGCAGTACTTC; CDR3: CASTTGHSYEQYF
size: .; D: .; V: TRBV20-1; J: TRBJ1-2; DNA: TGCAGTGCCAGGACCTCTAACTATGGCTACACCTTC; CDR3: CSARTSNYGYTF
size: few; D: TRBD2; V: TRBV4-3; J: TRBJ2-7; DNA: TGCGCCAGCAGCCAAGGACTAGCCCTCACCTACGAGCAGTACTTC; CDR3: CASSQGLALTYEQYF
size: .; D: TRBD2; V: TRBV6-2/TRBV6-3; J: TRBJ2-1; DNA: TGTGCCAGCACCCGTGGCGGGGGGTCCTACAATGAGCAGTTCTTC; CDR3: CASTRGGGSYNEQFF
size: .; D: .; V: TRBV6-5; J: TRBJ2-1; DNA: TGTGCCAGCAGTTCCGGGTGGTCGGGACGGATTCTAGGAGGGGACAATGAGCAGTTCTTC; CDR3: CASSSGWSGRILGGDNEQFF
size: .; D: TRBD1; V: TRBV6-5; J: TRBJ2-3; DNA: TGTGCCAGCAGTGATGGACAGGACACAGATACGCAGTATTTT; CDR3: CASSDGQDTDTQYF
size: .; D: .; V: TRBV29-1; J: TRBJ2-7; DNA: TGCAGCGCCCAGAGGAGCTCCAACGAGCAGTACTTC; CDR3: CSAQRSSNEQYF
size: .; D: .; V: TRBV10-3; J: TRBJ2-3; DNA: TGTGCCATCAGTGAGGATCAGGGTAAAGATACGCAGTATTTT; CDR3: CAISEDQGKDTQYF
size: .; D: TRBD1; V: TRBV25-1; J: TRBJ1-6; DNA: TGTGCCAGCAGTGAAAAACAGGGGTGGAATTCACCCCTCCACTTT; CDR3: CASSEKQGWNSPLHF
size: .; D: TRBD1; V: TRBV5-8; J: TRBJ1-2; DNA: TGTGCCAGCAGCCCAAGCCCGGGACAGCTCATATATGGCTACACCTTC; CDR3: CASSPSPGQLIYGYTF
size: .; D: .; V: TRBV7-2; J: TRBJ2-3; DNA: TGTGCCAGCAGCTGGGCAGGGGTGGGTACAGATACGCAGTATTTT; CDR3: CASSWAGVGTDTQYF
size: .; D: .; V: TRBV6-5; J: TRBJ1-1; DNA: TGTGCCAGCAGTGACTCGGTGAACACTGAAGCTTTCTTT; CDR3: CASSDSVNTEAFF
size: .; D: TRBD1; V: TRBV7-6; J: TRBJ2-1; DNA: TGTGCCAGCAGCTTTCGACAGGGCCCCCTATACAATGAGCAGTTCTTC; CDR3: CASSFRQGPLYNEQFF
size: few; D: .; V: TRBV12-3/TRBV12-4; J: TRBJ2-7; DNA: TGTGCCAGCAGTGTACGGCCAAGTTACGAGCAGTACTTC; CDR3: CASSVRPSYEQYF
size: once; D: TRBD2; V: TRBV9; J: TRBJ2-3; DNA: TGTGCCAGCAGCGAGGGACTAGCGGGAGTGGATACGCAGTATTTT; CDR3: CASSEGLAGVDTQYF
size: .; D: TRBD1; V: TRBV3-1; J: TRBJ1-6; DNA: TGTGCCAGCAGCCTCGGACAGGCCGCTTCACCCCTCCACTTT; CDR3: CASSLGQAASPLHF
size: .; D: .; V: TRBV15; J: TRBJ2-1; DNA: TGTGCCACCAGCGGAGGGGGTTATACCTACAATGAGCAGTTCTTC; CDR3: CATSGGGYTYNEQFF
size: .; D: .; V: TRBV5-1; J: TRBJ2-5; DNA: TGCGCCAGCAGCTTGGCGGCTGGAAATCAAGAGACCCAGTACTTC; CDR3: CASSLAAGNQETQYF
size: .; D: TRBD2; V: TRBV29-1; J: TRBJ2-5; DNA: TGCAGCGTTGACGGTAGCGGGGTCGGGGAGACCCAGTACTTC; CDR3: CSVDGSGVGETQYF
size: .; D: .; V: TRBV7-3; J: TRBJ2-7; DNA: TGTGCCAGCAGCTTAAATTTCGCCCACGAGCAGTACTTC; CDR3: CASSLNFAHEQYF
size: .; D: TRBD1; V: TRBV5-1; J: TRBJ2-3; DNA: TGCGCCAGCAGCTTCAGGGGGATTGGAGGCCGCACAGATACGCAGTATTTT; CDR3: CASSFRGIGGRTDTQYF
size: .; D: .; V: TRBV5-5; J: TRBJ2-1; DNA: TGTGCCAGCAGCCACTGGATCAATGAGCAGTTCTTC; CDR3: CASSHWINEQFF
size: .; D: .; V: TRBV4-3; J: TRBJ2-1; DNA: TGCGCCAGCAGCCCAACCTATGGTCTTTATGAGCAGTTCTTC; CDR3: CASSPTYGLYEQFF
size: once; D: .; V: TRBV20-1; J: TRBJ2-5; DNA: TGCAGTGGAGAGAAGGGGGAAGAGACCCAGTACTTC; CDR3: CSGEKGEETQYF
size: .; D: .; V: TRBV29-1; J: TRBJ2-2; DNA: TGCAGCGTTTGGTACACCGGGGAGCTGTTTTTT; CDR3: CSVWYTGELFF
size: .; D: TRBD2; V: TRBV20-1; J: TRBJ2-3; DNA: TGCAGTGCTATACTAGCGGGGGGCCGCACAGATACGCAGTATTTT; CDR3: CSAILAGGRTDTQYF
size: .; D: .; V: TRBV7-8; J: TRBJ1-4; DNA: TGTGCCAGCCAGGGGTTAGCTAATGAAAAACTGTTTTTT; CDR3: CASQGLANEKLFF
size: .; D: .; V: TRBV3-1; J: TRBJ2-3; DNA: TGTGCCAGCAGCCAAGTGAATACAGATACGCAGTATTTT; CDR3: CASSQVNTDTQYF
size: .; D: TRBD2; V: TRBV6-2/TRBV6-3; J: TRBJ2-3; DNA: TGTGCCAGCAACCGGGGGGAAGATACGCAGTATTTT; CDR3: CASNRGEDTQYF
size: few; D: TRBD1; V: TRBV29-1; J: TRBJ1-2; DNA: TGCAGCGTTGAAGATGGGACAGGGAACTATGGCTACACCTTC; CDR3: CSVEDGTGNYGYTF